Listed below are T cell receptor beta chains from one sample, sequenced in a study of T-cell memory formation after mild COVID-19. Via MiXCR, TCRdb re-called the 5' RACE reads, giving one row per CDR3 protein. Of around 420,000 distinct CDR3 sequences in the sample, 20% to 25% were seen once. The sequenced sample consisted of PBMCs or a T cell subset sorted from them (not recorded which). These TCRs come from an adult woman who had mild COVID-19 (a few samples of this study predate the infection). Cell type and time point are not known. The CDR3 runs from the conserved cysteine through the conserved F or W. The D gene is left open where the match is weak. Clone sizes are given selectively: once, few, many, or a class where the clone is expanded.

16	TRBV7-9	NA	NA	TRBJ1-2	TGTGCCAGCGGCCAGACCACGGTACTTGCCTACTATGGCTACACCTTC	CASGQTTVLAYYGYTF
15	TRBV5-4	NA	TRBD1	TRBJ1-1	TGTGCCAGCAGCCCGAAGACAGGGGCGAACACTGAAGCTTTCTTT	CASSPKTGANTEAFF
16	TRBV4-2	NA	TRBD1	TRBJ2-7	TGTGCCAGCAGCCAAGAGTTGGACAGGGGGCTATACGAGCAGTACTTC	CASSQELDRGLYEQYF
16	TRBV6-5	NA	TRBD1	TRBJ2-5	TGTGCCAGCAGCTGGAAACCCCTCGGCAGGGGGGAGACCCAGTACTTC	CASSWKPLGRGETQYF
13	TRBV27	NA	TRBD1	TRBJ2-7	TGTGCCAGCAGTAAGGACAGGGGCTGGGAGCAGTACTTC	CASSKDRGWEQYF
13	TRBV12-3/TRBV12-4	NA	NA	TRBJ1-2	TGTGCCAGCAGTATCCAGGGTAACTATGGCTACACCTTC	CASSIQGNYGYTF
17	TRBV7-2	many	TRBD1	TRBJ1-1	TGTGCCAGCAGCTTAGCGGGTGTTACAGGGGCGAACACTGAAGCTTTCTTT	CASSLAGVTGANTEAFF
13	TRBV7-9	many	NA	TRBJ1-1	TGTGCCAGCAGCTTAGGTACCGGGACAGAAGCTTTCTTT	CASSLGTGTEAFF
14	TRBV7-8	NA	NA	TRBJ1-6	TGTGCCAGCAGCCCGACAGAAGCCGATTCACCCCTCCACTTT	CASSPTEADSPLHF
12	TRBV7-2	few	TRBD2	TRBJ2-1	TGTGCCAGCAGCTCTACTAGCGGGGGTTCGTTCTTC	CASSSTSGGSFF
15	TRBV11-2	NA	TRBD2	TRBJ2-1	TGTGCCAGCAGCCAAACCCGGGGGGCCTACAATGAGCAGTTCTTC	CASSQTRGAYNEQFF
13	TRBV11-2	NA	NA	TRBJ1-2	TGTGCCAGCAGCTTAGTGGGTCTTGTAGGCTACACCTTC	CASSLVGLVGYTF
17	TRBV25-1	once	TRBD1	TRBJ2-1	TGTGCCACCTTATGGGCCGGGACAGAGAGCTCCTACAATGAGCAGTTCTTC	CATLWAGTESSYNEQFF
13	TRBV27	NA	NA	TRBJ1-2	TGTGCCAGCAGTTTAATAGCCGGCTATGGCTACACCTTC	CASSLIAGYGYTF
14	TRBV7-2	few	TRBD2	TRBJ2-5	TGTGCCAGCACGCTAGCGGGGTACGGAGAGACCCAGTACTTC	CASTLAGYGETQYF
15	TRBV5-1	NA	TRBD1	TRBJ2-3	TGCGCCAGCAGCTTGTTGGGACAGGGAGTAGATACGCAGTATTTT	CASSLLGQGVDTQYF
13	TRBV7-9	NA	NA	TRBJ2-5	TGTGCCAGCAGGTGGGGGGGCGAAGAGACCCAGTACTTC	CASRWGGEETQYF
15	TRBV18	NA	TRBD1	TRBJ1-2	TGTGCCAGCTCACCATTACAGGGGGCTAACTATGGCTACACCTTC	CASSPLQGANYGYTF
15	TRBV20-1	NA	TRBD2	TRBJ2-3	TGCAGTGCTAGTGTTAGCGGGAGGGCCGTAGATACGCAGTATTTT	CSASVSGRAVDTQYF
15	TRBV20-1	NA	NA	TRBJ2-2	TGCAGTGCTAGCTCCATGGACAGCACCACCGGGGAGCTGTTTTTT	CSASSMDSTTGELFF
15	TRBV5-1	NA	NA	TRBJ1-5	TGCGCCAGCTCAACGACAGGACTAAGGGGTCAGCCCCAGCATTTT	CASSTTGLRGQPQHF
11	TRBV6-2/TRBV6-3	few	NA	TRBJ2-2	TGTGCCACCCTATTTGTCGGGGAGCTGTTTTTT	CATLFVGELFF
15	TRBV5-1	NA	NA	TRBJ2-5	TGCGCCAGCAGCTTGGGCGACAGTGCACAAGAGACCCAGTACTTC	CASSLGDSAQETQYF
16	TRBV20-1	few	NA	TRBJ1-3	TGCAGTGCTAGAACTCCGGCGGGTAGCTCTGGAAACACCATATATTTT	CSARTPAGSSGNTIYF